The 21 T cell receptor beta chains listed next were all sequenced from one sample in a study. From the RT-PCR reads, TCRdb called clonotypes with MiXCR, one entry per CDR3 protein. Of some 4,000 distinct CDR3 sequences in the sample, around a third were seen once. The sequenced sample consisted of memory CD4+ T cells from salivary gland. These receptors were collected from a female donor with primary Sjogren's syndrome.

By its share, this clonotype is medium-sized. The chain joins TRBV20-1 to TRBJ2-5; maybe TRBD2 (5 bases). The CDR3 sequence is 13 residues long. Trimming took off 3 bases at V and 5 bases at J, with 13 bases between the two ends. Germline CDR1 and CDR2: DFQATT and SNEGSKA (reference sequence). The CDR3 bases are TGCAGTGCTAGGAAACGGGATGGTGAGACCCAGTACTTC. Protein sequence: CSARKRDGETQYF.

This clonotype was seen at least ten times. This chain connects TRBV24-1 to TRBJ1-5, with 7 positions matching TRBD1. CDR1 and CDR2 (germline): KGHDR, SFDVKD. J was trimmed by 4 bases and V by 9 bases; bases with no gene match: 5. The CDR3 contains 13 residues. The CDR3 bases are TGTGCCACCCAAGACAGGGATAATCAGCCCCAGCATTTT. It yields the protein CATQDRDNQPQHF.

This clonotype is classed as medium-sized (0.01 to 0.1%). The rearrangement joins TRBV9 to TRBJ2-5; 8 bases are shared with TRBD2. Germline V lookup: CDR1 SGDLS, CDR2 YYNGEE. The CDR3 sequence is 17 residues long. The ends lost 3 bases at V and 1 base at J; junction bases unmatched: 11. CDR3 bases: TGTGCCAGCAGCGCCTCCCCGACTAGCGCGACCCAAGAGACCCAGTACTTC. Encoded protein: CASSASPTSATQETQYF.

This clonotype came up many times. The chain has TRBV7-8 and TRBJ1-6, with 10 bases identical to TRBD1. The J segment lost 9 bases and the V segment lost 5 bases, leaving 7 bases of the junction unmatched. Germline loops: CDR1 SGHVS, CDR2 FQNEAQ. The CDR3 length is 15 residues. CDR3 DNA sequence: TGTGCCAGCAGCCCGCCGGGACAGGGGACTTCACCCCTCCACTTT. Protein product: CASSPPGQGTSPLHF.

The chain joins TRBV20-1 to TRBJ2-1; perhaps TRBD2 as D (5 bases). The V and J ends lost 1 base and 6 bases respectively, with 16 bases between them. Germline CDR1 reads DFQATT; CDR2 reads SNEGSKA (reference sequence). The CDR3 is 15 amino acids. For the CDR3, the DNA is TGCAGTGCTAGAGCCTCTAAGAGGGATGGCAATGAGCAGTTCTTC. Translated: CSARASKRDGNEQFF.

This clonotype rates as medium-sized. V and J are TRBV7-2 and TRBJ1-1; a possible D gene is TRBD1 (6 bases). V was trimmed by 3 bases and J by 3 bases, leaving 11 bases between them. Germline lookup yields CDR1 SGHTA and CDR2 FQGNSA. CDR3 size: 14 residues. The CDR3 nucleotides read TGTGCCAGCAGCTTGGGGGGCTGGTACACTGAAGCTTTCTTT. This codes for CASSLGGWYTEAFF.

In this sample, this clonotype is medium-sized. The chain employs TRBV6-5 and TRBJ1-1, with 8 nucleotides matching TRBD1. The CDR3 has 15 amino acids. Germline V CDR1 and CDR2: MNHEY, SVGAGI. J was trimmed by 3 bases and V by 5 bases; bases with no gene match: 8. CDR3 residues: CASSRQGRMDTEAFF. The CDR3 DNA reads as TGTGCCAGCAGTCGACAGGGGCGGATGGACACTGAAGCTTTCTTT.

This clonotype is medium-sized by share. The chain links TRBV4-1 to TRBJ1-6; D is ambiguous. Germline V gene lookup returns CDR1 MGHRA and CDR2 YSYEKL. The V end lost 3 bases, the J end lost 9 bases, and 9 bases lay between the germline ends. The CDR3 sequence is 13 residues long. The DNA for the CDR3 is TGCGCCAGCAGCCAGCAACGGGGTTCACCCCTCCACTTT. Translation: CASSQQRGSPLHF.

The chain recombines TRBV20-1 with TRBJ2-1; no clear D. Trimming stripped 2 bases from V and 8 bases from J, with 22 bases between. The CDR3 covers 16 residues. Germline assignment: CDR1 DFQATT and CDR2 SNEGSKA (reference sequence). The CDR3 loop reads CSARIFSLVGWDEQFF. DNA of the CDR3: TGCAGTGCTAGAATCTTTAGCTTGGTGGGCTGGGATGAGCAGTTCTTC.

In its sample, this clonotype is medium-sized. V and J are TRBV27 and TRBJ1-2; 7 bases align to TRBD1. Germline CDR1 MNHEY, CDR2 SMNVEV (reference sequence). With V trimmed by 5 bases and J by 0 bases, 3 bases remained unmatched. The length of the CDR3 is 14 residues. The chain's CDR3 is CASSQGTANYGYTF. CDR3 nucleotides: TGTGCCAGCAGTCAAGGGACAGCTAACTATGGCTACACCTTC.

This clonotype occurred many times. V is TRBV19 and J is TRBJ1-1; D is ambiguous. CDR3 size: 13 residues. V lost 5 bases, J lost 2 bases, and 9 bases lay in between. CDR1 is LNHDA, CDR2 SQIVND, per germline (reference sequence). The CDR3 region is CASSHYSNTEAFF. For the CDR3, the DNA is TGTGCCAGTAGTCATTACAGCAACACTGAAGCTTTCTTT.

This clonotype was observed many times. The chain links TRBV24-1 to TRBJ1-1, with TRBD1 identical over 8 bases. This CDR3 is 12 amino acids long. The J segment lost 10 bases and the V segment lost 3 bases, leaving 3 bases of the junction unmatched. The germline gives CDR1 KGHDR, CDR2 SFDVKD. The DNA for the CDR3 is TGTGCCACCAGTGATCCCGACAGGGGAGCTTTCTTT. As protein: CATSDPDRGAFF.

The chain carries TRBV29-1 and TRBJ2-1; TRBD2 matches 8 bases. This CDR3 contains 17 residues. Looked up from germline, CDR1 is SQVTM and CDR2 is ANQGSEA. V was pared by 7 bases and J by 6 bases, with 20 bases of the junction left unmatched. The CDR3 protein is CSASSLNRAGASNEQFF. The CDR3 bases are TGCAGCGCCAGCAGCTTGAATCGAGCGGGAGCTAGCAATGAGCAGTTCTTC.

This clonotype has just one count. The CDR3 DNA reads as TGCGCCAGCAGCCTGGGGGGAATCTGGTTCTTC. Residues: CASSLGGIWFF. The chain is built from TRBV5-1 and TRBJ2-1; tentative D call: TRBD2 (6 bases). V gave up 4 bases and J gave up 15 bases, with 14 bases separating them. CDR3 length equals 11 residues. Germline loops: CDR1 SGHRS, CDR2 YFSETQ.

The V gene is TRBV20-1, the J gene TRBJ2-5; the D is unclear. The CDR3 runs 13 residues. V gave up 6 bases and J gave up 5 bases, with 16 bases separating them. CDR1 is DFQATT and CDR2 is SNEGSKA in the germline V gene (reference sequence). The CDR3 here is CSASSLRPETQYF. The DNA of the CDR3 is TGCAGTGCCAGCAGTTTACGTCCGGAGACCCAGTACTTC.

This clonotype is medium-sized (0.01 to 0.1%) within its sample. The V call is TRBV20-1, the J call TRBJ2-3, with 10 bases fitting TRBD2. The germline V gene has CDR1 DFQATT and CDR2 SNEGSKA (reference sequence). The length of the CDR3 is 14 residues. The trim removed 5 bases at V and 3 bases at J, leaving 5 bases unmatched. The CDR3 DNA reads TGCAGTGCTCAAGCGGGAGGGAGGACAGATACGCAGTATTTT. The encoded protein is CSAQAGGRTDTQYF.

Details on this clonotype: One end of the junction is discordant with germline, which a read error may explain. This chain uses TRBV7-7 with TRBJ2-5; D possibly corresponds to TRBD1 (5 bases). Germline lookup yields CDR1 SSHAT and CDR2 FNYEAQ (reference sequence). The CDR3 loop spans 21 amino acids. CDR3 DNA sequence: TGTGCTAGCAGCCGTAGTGTAGGGGTCCTGTCTGCCACCACCCTTTACGAGACCCAGTACTTC. Its translation: CASSRSVGVLSATTLYETQYF.

This chain joins TRBV30 and TRBJ1-2; 9 positions agree with TRBD1. V lost 2 bases, J lost 6 bases, and 4 bases stayed unmatched. Germline V CDR1 and CDR2: GTSNPN, SVGIG (reference sequence). CDR3 length equals 13 residues. As DNA, the CDR3 is TGTGCCTGGAGTTTTACAGGGGGCCATGGCTACACCTTC. Residues: CAWSFTGGHGYTF.

In nucleotides, the CDR3 is TGTGCCACCAGTCAAAACGGGGGCTATGGCTACACCTTC. Encoded protein: CATSQNGGYGYTF. This sequence joins TRBV24-1 and TRBJ1-2, with D possibly matching TRBD1 (5 bases). The CDR3 length is 13 residues. V was pared by 6 bases and J by 4 bases, with 11 bases between. Germline V lookup: CDR1 KGHDR, CDR2 SFDVKD.

The rearrangement joins TRBV27 to TRBJ2-5; D might be TRBD1 or TRBD2, each matching 5 bases. Germline assignment: CDR1 MNHEY and CDR2 SMNVEV (reference sequence). The CDR3 totals 17 residues. The ends were cut back, 6 bases at V and 6 bases at J, with 26 bases in the middle. The CDR3 region has the DNA TGTGCCAGCAGCCCTAGCTGGGGGAGCGTAAGAGATAAGACCCAGTACTTC. This sequence encodes CASSPSWGSVRDKTQYF.

Within the sample, this clonotype is large. The gene calls are TRBV12-3 or TRBV12-4 and TRBJ2-3; D is ambiguous. The CDR3 contains 15 residues. Trimming shortened V by 4 bases and J by 4 bases, and 15 bases separated the two germline ends. CDR3: CASSSSGSSPDTQYF. CDR3 nucleotides: TGTGCCAGCAGTTCATCCGGGTCCTCGCCAGATACGCAGTATTTT.